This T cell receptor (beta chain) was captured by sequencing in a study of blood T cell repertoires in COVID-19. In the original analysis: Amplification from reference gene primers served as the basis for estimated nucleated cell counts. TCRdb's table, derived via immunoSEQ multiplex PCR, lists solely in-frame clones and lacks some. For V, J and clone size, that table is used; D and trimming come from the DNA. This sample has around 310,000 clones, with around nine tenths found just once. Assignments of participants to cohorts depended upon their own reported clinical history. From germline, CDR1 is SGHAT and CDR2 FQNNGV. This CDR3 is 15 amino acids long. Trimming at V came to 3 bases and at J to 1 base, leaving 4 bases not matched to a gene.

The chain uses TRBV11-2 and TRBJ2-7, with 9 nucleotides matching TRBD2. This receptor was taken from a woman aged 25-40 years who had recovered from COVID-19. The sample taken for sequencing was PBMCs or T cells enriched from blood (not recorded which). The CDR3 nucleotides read TGTGCCAGCAGCTTTTCGGCGGGAGGGTCCTACGAGCAGTACTTC. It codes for CASSFSAGGSYEQYF.